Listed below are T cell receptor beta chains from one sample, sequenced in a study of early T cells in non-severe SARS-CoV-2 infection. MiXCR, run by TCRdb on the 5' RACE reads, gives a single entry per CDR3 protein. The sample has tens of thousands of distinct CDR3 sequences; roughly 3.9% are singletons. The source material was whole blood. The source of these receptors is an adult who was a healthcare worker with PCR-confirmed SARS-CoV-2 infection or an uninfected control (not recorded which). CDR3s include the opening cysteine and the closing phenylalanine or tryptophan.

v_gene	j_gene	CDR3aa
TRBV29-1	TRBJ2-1	CSAGQSLYNEQFF
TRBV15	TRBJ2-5	CATSRGKETQYF
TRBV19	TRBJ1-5	CASSYWTGNNQPQHF
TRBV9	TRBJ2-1	CASSVTDLSEQFF
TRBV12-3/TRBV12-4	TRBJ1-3	CANRSPSGNTIYF
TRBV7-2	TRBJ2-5	CASSLETQYF
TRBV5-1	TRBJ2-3	CASRDRGLTDTQYF
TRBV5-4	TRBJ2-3	CASTEDVRGPDTQYF
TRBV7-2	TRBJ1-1	CASSAVGVTEAFF
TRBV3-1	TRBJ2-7	CASSQAASSGEQYF
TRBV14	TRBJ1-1	CASSQDRVFQGMNTEAFF
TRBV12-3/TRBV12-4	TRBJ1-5	CASSGQGNQPQHF
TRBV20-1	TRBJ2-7	CSARGQPKGYEQYF
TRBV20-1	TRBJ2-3	CSARDRKREGFTDTQYF
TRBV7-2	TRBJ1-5	CASSLGPGNQPQHF
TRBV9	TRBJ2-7	CASSVTGSLGGSEQYF
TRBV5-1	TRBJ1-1	CASSKGDRMNTEAFF
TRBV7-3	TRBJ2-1	CASSLRLDVEQFF
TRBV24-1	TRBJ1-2	CATSDSDIGQGGYGYTF
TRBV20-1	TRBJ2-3	CSARDPFRGVRSDTQYF
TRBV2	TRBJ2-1	CASRVGQVTYNEQFF
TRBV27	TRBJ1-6	CASSFGQGSYNSPLHF
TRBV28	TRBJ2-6	CASSTQGSGANVLTF
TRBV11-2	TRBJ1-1	CASSLQVTNTEAFF
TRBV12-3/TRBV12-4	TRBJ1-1	CASSPGPPEAFF
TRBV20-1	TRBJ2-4	CSATIGAGGPKYF
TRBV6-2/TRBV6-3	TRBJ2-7	CASSYPWNEQYF
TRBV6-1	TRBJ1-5	CASSEADFRRDQPQHF
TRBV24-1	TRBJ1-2	CATSDLKTYGYTF
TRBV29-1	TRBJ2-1	CSAAGGPYNEQFF